The sequence of this T cell receptor (beta chain) was determined in a study of shared clonotypes between healthy human individuals. Study summary: Sampling drew on donors who were a couple of women and three men aged 18 to 49.

The authors loaded about 200 ng DNA, about 30,000 T cell genomes, into sorted-subset replicate PCRs. Repertoires were generated with immunoSEQ multiplex PCR, while TCRdb's copy carries only in-frame clones and drops some. This table has 2,500,000 or so clones, 80% to 95% appearing once. About this clone: What it binds is unknown.

Losses at the gene ends were 5 bases for V and 5 bases for J; bases not matched to a gene: 12. This CDR3 comprises 17 residues. Looked up from germline, CDR1 is SGHTA and CDR2 is FQGNSA. Regarding the study as a whole: Relative to memory subsets, naive subsets generally showed larger estimated richness. Donors were few, which limited the genetic and exposure-history diversity represented.

The rearrangement joins TRBV7-2 to TRBJ2-2; 9 bases agree with TRBD2. This sequence was found in a man between 18 and 29 years old in good health. Some clones in this sample may be carry-over from other donors' samples. Sequenced input: naive CD4+ T cells from PBMCs. Regarding subset: CD45RA+ positively selected. The CDR3: CASSPMRTSVGTGELFF. The CDR3 region has the DNA TGTGCCAGCAGCCCCATGAGGACTAGCGTTGGGACCGGGGAGCTGTTTTTT.